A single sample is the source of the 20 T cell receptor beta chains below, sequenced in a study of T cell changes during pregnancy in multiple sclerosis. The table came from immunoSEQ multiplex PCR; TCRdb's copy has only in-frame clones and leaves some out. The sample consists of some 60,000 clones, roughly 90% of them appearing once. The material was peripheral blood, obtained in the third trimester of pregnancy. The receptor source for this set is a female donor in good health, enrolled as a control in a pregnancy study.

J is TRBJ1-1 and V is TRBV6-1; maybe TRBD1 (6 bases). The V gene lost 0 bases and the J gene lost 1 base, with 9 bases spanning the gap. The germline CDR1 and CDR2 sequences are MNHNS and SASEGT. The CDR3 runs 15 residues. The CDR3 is CASSEATGRNTEAFF. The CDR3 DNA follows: TGTGCCAGCAGTGAAGCCACAGGGAGGAACACTGAAGCTTTCTTT.

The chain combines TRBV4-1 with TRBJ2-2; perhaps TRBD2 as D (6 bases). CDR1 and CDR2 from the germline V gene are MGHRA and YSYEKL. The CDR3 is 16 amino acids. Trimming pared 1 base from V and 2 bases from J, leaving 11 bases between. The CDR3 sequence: CASSQGAGSNTGELFF. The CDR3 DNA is TGCGCCAGCAGCCAAGGAGCGGGTAGTAACACCGGGGAGCTGTTTTTT.

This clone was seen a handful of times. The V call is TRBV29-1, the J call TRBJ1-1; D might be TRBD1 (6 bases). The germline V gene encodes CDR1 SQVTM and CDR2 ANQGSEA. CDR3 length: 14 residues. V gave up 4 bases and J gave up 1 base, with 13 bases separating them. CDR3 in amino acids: CSVVKRGGNTEAFF. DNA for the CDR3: TGCAGCGTTGTTAAAAGAGGGGGGAACACTGAAGCTTTCTTT.

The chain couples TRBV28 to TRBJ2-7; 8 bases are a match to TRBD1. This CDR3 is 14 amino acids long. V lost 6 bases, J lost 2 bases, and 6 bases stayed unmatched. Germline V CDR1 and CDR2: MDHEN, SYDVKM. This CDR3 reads CASRYGQGPYEQYF. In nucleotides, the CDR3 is TGTGCCAGCAGATACGGACAGGGCCCCTACGAGCAGTACTTC.

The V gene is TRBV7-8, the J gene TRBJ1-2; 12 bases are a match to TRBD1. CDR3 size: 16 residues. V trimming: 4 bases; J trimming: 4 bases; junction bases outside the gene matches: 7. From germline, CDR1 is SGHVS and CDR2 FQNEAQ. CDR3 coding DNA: TGTGCCAGCAGCTCCCGGGACAGGGGGCCTGTCTATGGCTACACCTTC. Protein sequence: CASSSRDRGPVYGYTF. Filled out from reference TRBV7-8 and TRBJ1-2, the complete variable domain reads GAGVSQSPRYKVAKRGQDVALRCDPISGHVSLFWYQQALGQGPEFLTYFQNEAQLDKSGLPSDRFFAERPEGSVSTLKIQRTQQEDSAVYLCASSSRDRGPVYGYTFGSGTRLTVV.

Here the CDR3 reads CASERAMNTEAFF. The CDR3, as DNA: TGTGCCAGCGAGAGGGCTATGAACACTGAAGCTTTCTTT. The chain uses TRBV5-6 and TRBJ1-1; D ambiguous. Germline loops: CDR1 SGHDT, CDR2 YYEEEE. V was trimmed by 7 bases and J by 0 bases, leaving 10 bases between them. CDR3 size: 13 residues.

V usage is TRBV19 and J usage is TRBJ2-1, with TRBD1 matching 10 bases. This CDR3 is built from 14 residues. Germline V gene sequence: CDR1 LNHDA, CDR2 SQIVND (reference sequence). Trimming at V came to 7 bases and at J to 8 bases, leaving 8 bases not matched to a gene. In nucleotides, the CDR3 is TGTGCCAGTAAAGGGACAGGGGTCGAACATGAGCAGTTCTTC. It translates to CASKGTGVEHEQFF.

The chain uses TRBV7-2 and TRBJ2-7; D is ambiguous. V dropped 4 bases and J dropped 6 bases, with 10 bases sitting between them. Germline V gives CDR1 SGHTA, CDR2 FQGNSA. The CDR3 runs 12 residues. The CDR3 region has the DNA TGTGCCAGCAGCTCCTCCGTCCCCGAGCAGTACTTC. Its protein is CASSSSVPEQYF.

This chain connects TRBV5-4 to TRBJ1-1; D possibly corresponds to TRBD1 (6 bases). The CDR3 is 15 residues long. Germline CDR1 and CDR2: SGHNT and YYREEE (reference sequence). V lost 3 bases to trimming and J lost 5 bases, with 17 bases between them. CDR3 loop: CASSSSQQGRTEAFF. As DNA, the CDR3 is TGTGCCAGCAGCTCCTCACAACAGGGCAGGACTGAAGCTTTCTTT.

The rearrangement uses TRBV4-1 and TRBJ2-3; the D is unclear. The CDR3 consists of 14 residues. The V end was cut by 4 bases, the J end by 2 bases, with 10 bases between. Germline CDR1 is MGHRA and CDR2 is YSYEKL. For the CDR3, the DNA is TGCGCCAGCAGCCCCCCTCACTCCACAGATACGCAGTATTTT. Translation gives CASSPPHSTDTQYF.

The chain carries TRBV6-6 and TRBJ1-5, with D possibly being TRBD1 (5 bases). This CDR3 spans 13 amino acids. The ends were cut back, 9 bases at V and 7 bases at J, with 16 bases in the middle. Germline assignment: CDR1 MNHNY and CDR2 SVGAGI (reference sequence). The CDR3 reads CASTVQVRQPQHF. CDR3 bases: TGTGCCAGTACCGTACAGGTGCGGCAGCCCCAGCATTTT.

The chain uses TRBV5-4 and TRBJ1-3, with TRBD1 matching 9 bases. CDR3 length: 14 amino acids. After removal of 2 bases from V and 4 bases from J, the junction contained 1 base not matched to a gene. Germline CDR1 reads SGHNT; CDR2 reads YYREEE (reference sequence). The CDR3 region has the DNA TGTGCCAGCAGCTTAGGGACAGGGGGAAACACCATATATTTT. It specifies CASSLGTGGNTIYF. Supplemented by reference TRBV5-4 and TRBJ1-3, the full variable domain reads ETGVTQSPTHLIKTRGQQVTLRCSSQSGHNTVSWYQQALGQGPQFIFQYYREEENGRGNFPPRFSGLQFPNYSSELNVNALELDDSALYLCASSLGTGGNTIYFGEGSWLTVV.

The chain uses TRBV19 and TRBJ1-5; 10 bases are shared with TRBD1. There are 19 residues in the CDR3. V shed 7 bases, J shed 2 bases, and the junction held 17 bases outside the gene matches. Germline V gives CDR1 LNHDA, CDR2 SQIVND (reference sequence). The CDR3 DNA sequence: TGTGCCAGTACCATAGGAGTGTTTGGGACAGGGGTTGGCAATCAGCCCCAGCATTTT. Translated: CASTIGVFGTGVGNQPQHF.

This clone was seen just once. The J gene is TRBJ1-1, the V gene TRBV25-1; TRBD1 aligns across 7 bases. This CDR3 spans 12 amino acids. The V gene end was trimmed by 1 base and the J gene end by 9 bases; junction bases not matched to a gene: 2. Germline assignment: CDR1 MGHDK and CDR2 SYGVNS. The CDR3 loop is CASSEWDSQAFF. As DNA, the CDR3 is TGTGCCAGCAGTGAATGGGACAGCCAAGCTTTCTTT.

CDR3 coding DNA: TGTGCCAGTAGTCGGGACAGGGACAATCAGCCCCAGCATTTT. It yields the protein CASSRDRDNQPQHF. V is TRBV19 and J is TRBJ1-5; 9 bases align to TRBD1. Germline lookup yields CDR1 LNHDA and CDR2 SQIVND (reference sequence). V gave up 5 bases and J gave up 3 bases; unmatched junction bases: 2. The CDR3 covers 14 residues.

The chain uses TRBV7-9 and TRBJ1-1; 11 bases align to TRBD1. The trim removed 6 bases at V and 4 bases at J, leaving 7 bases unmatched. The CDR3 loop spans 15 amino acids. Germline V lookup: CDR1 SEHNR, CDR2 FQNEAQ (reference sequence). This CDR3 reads CASRRTGGEITEAFF. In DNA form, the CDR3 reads TGTGCCAGCAGAAGGACAGGGGGCGAAATCACTGAAGCTTTCTTT.

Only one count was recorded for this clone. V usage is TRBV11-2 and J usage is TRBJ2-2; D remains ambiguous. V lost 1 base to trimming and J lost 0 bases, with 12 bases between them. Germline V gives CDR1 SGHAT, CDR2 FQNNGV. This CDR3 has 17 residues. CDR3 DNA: TGTGCCAGCAGCTTAGTCCTTAGCTATTCGAACACCGGGGAGCTGTTTTTT. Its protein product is CASSLVLSYSNTGELFF.

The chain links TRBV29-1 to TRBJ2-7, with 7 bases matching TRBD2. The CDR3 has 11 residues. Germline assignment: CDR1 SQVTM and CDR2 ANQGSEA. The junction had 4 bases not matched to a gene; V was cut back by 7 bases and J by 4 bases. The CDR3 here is CSGLREYEQYF. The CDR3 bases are TGCAGCGGACTGCGGGAGTACGAGCAGTACTTC.

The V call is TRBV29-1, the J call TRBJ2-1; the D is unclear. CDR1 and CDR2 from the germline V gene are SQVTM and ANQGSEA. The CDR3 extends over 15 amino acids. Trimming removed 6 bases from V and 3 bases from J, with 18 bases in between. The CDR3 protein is CSVDRSPEHYNEQFF. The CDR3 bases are TGCAGCGTCGATCGTTCACCAGAACACTACAATGAGCAGTTCTTC.

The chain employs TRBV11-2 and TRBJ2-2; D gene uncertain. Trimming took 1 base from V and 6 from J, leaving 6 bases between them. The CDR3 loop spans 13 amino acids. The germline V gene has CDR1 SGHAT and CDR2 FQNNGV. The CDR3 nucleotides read TGTGCCAGCAGCTTAGCACAGCCCGGGGAGCTGTTTTTT. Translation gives CASSLAQPGELFF.